The next 8 T cell receptor beta chains were all read from a single sample in a study of regulatory T cells in long-lasting Graves disease. Libraries of TCR beta came from iRepertoire HTBI primers plus Arm-PCR of CDR3 regions. One entry per CDR3 protein results from TCRdb running MiXCR on the multiplex PCR reads. The table has under 500,000 distinct CDR3 sequences, around 20% seen once. Time point in this sample: persistent/refractory GD, antithyroid drugs over 5 years with positive TRAb. Preparation of the TCR library used RNA extracted from PBMCs. Material: peripheral blood mononuclear cells (PBMCs), obtained when the disease was refractory, from a patient treated with antithyroid drugs. These receptors were collected from a female donor with Graves disease.

The genes are TRBV12-3 or TRBV12-4 and TRBJ2-7, with unresolved D. The V and J ends lost 6 bases and 8 bases respectively, with 17 bases between them. The CDR3 has 13 amino acids. CDR3 in amino acids: CASSPSPGFKQYF. In DNA form, the CDR3 reads TGTGCCAGCAGCCCATCACCAGGCTTCAAGCAGTACTTC.

This clonotype has a handful of counts. This chain joins TRBV30 and TRBJ1-1; TRBD1 is a possible D gene (5 bases). Trimming left V 7 bases short and J 1 base short, with 16 bases between. CDR1 is GTSNPN and CDR2 is SVGIG in the germline V gene (reference sequence). The CDR3 extends over 14 amino acids. CDR3 nucleotides: TGTGCCTTAAATCGGGACCAGGCGAACACTGAAGCTTTCTTT. This gives the protein CALNRDQANTEAFF.

Many counts were recorded for this clonotype. The chain is built from TRBV11-2 and TRBJ2-7, with TRBD2 as a possible D gene (6 bases). This CDR3 comprises 14 residues. CDR1 is SGHAT, CDR2 FQNNGV, per germline. Trimming left V 3 bases short and J 1 base short, with 10 bases between. The DNA of the CDR3 is TGTGCCAGCAGCTTTGGAGGGGAGTCCTACGAGCAGTACTTC. Translated, it gives CASSFGGESYEQYF. Full variable domain (outside the CDR3, taken from reference TRBV11-2 and TRBJ2-7): EAGVAQSPRYKIIEKRQSVAFWCNPISGHATLYWYQQILGQGPKLLIQFQNNGVVDDSQLPKDRFSAERLKGVDSTLKIQPAKLEDSAVYLCASSFGGESYEQYFGPGTRLTVT.

V gene TRBV29-1 combines with J gene TRBJ2-1; tentative D call: TRBD2 (5 bases). Germline loops: CDR1 SQVTM, CDR2 ANQGSEA. V was clipped by 6 bases and J by 8 bases, with 20 bases between them. The CDR3 is 14 residues long. The CDR3 reads CSVGANAGGDEQFF. The CDR3 DNA reads as TGCAGCGTGGGAGCGAATGCAGGCGGCGATGAGCAGTTCTTC.

This clonotype occurred many times. The chain is built from TRBV28 and TRBJ2-7, with D maybe TRBD1 (6 bases). Germline values: CDR1 MDHEN, CDR2 SYDVKM. V lost 2 bases, J lost 2 bases, and 10 bases lay in between. The CDR3 loop spans 14 amino acids. CDR3 amino acids: CASSLHRATYEQYF. The CDR3 DNA is TGTGCCAGCAGTTTACACAGGGCTACCTACGAGCAGTACTTC. The complete variable domain, with remaining parts taken from reference TRBV28 and TRBJ2-7, reads DVKVTQSSRYLVKRTGEKVFLECVQDMDHENMFWYRQDPGLGLRLIYFSYDVKMKEKGDIPEGYSVSREKKERFSLILESASTNQTSMYLCASSLHRATYEQYFGPGTRLTVT.

This clonotype was seen repeatedly, ten times or more. The genes are TRBV28 and TRBJ2-5; D not resolved. CDR3 size: 16 residues. Germline-derived CDR1 and CDR2 are MDHEN and SYDVKM. Deletions cut 2 bases from V and 2 bases from J, with 15 bases between. In DNA, the CDR3 is TGTGCCAGCAGTTTAGGCACGGATTACCTACAAGAGACCCAGTACTTC. Translating gives CASSLGTDYLQETQYF. Combining the CDR3 with reference TRBV28 and TRBJ2-5 gives the whole variable domain DVKVTQSSRYLVKRTGEKVFLECVQDMDHENMFWYRQDPGLGLRLIYFSYDVKMKEKGDIPEGYSVSREKKERFSLILESASTNQTSMYLCASSLGTDYLQETQYFGPGTRLLVL.

This chain connects TRBV12-3 or TRBV12-4 to TRBJ1-1; no definite D call. This CDR3 spans 14 amino acids. Trimming took off 2 bases at V and 6 bases at J, with 13 bases between the two ends. CDR3 sequence (DNA): TGTGCCAGCAGTTTATCATTTTCAGGTTCTGAAGCTTTCTTT. It specifies CASSLSFSGSEAFF.

The table lists this clonotype with many counts. The chain has TRBV28 and TRBJ1-2; 7 bases match TRBD1. This CDR3 has 15 residues. CDR1 is MDHEN, CDR2 SYDVKM, per germline. The ends lost 5 bases at V and 2 bases at J; junction bases unmatched: 8. CDR3 protein: CASSLPDRPNYGYTF. For the CDR3, the DNA is TGTGCCAGCAGTCTACCGGACAGGCCAAACTATGGCTACACCTTC.